This entry lists 30 T cell receptor beta chains sequenced from one sample in a study of shared clonotypes between healthy human individuals. Repertoires were generated with immunoSEQ multiplex PCR, while TCRdb's copy carries only in-frame clones and drops some. The table shows about 1.1 million clones, with 70% to 80% occurring only once. Sequences were obtained from memory CD4+ T cells from PBMCs. Stated subset: CD45RA-negative fraction. The receptor set was obtained from a man between 18 and 35 years old in good health. Some clones in this sample may be carry-over from other donors' samples.

The genes are TRBV5-1 and TRBJ1-2, with a weak D call TRBD1 (5 bases). The CDR3 loop spans 15 amino acids. Per the germline V gene, CDR1 is SGHRS and CDR2 is YFSETQ. Trimming pared 3 bases from V and 3 bases from J, leaving 15 bases between. The CDR3 DNA follows: TGCGCCAGCAGCTCCGAGGGGTCCGGCTACTATGGCTACACCTTC. Its protein product is CASSSEGSGYYGYTF.

The V gene is TRBV5-4, the J gene TRBJ2-3; TRBD2 matches at 7 bases. CDR3 length: 17 residues. Germline loops: CDR1 SGHNT, CDR2 YYREEE (reference sequence). Trimming took 0 bases from V and 1 from J; bases not matched to a gene: 8. The CDR3 region has the DNA TGTGCCAGCAGCTTGGCTATATCGGGAGGAGGCACAGATACGCAGTATTTT. Translated, it gives CASSLAISGGGTDTQYF.

In DNA form, the CDR3 reads TGTGCCAGCAGCTTAGGATGGTCGGGAAACACCATATATTTT. As protein: CASSLGWSGNTIYF. The rearrangement uses TRBV7-6 and TRBJ1-3, with D uncertain. The CDR3 totals 14 residues. CDR1 and CDR2 from the germline V gene are SGHVS and FNYEAQ. Trimming took 1 base from V and 4 from J, leaving 8 bases between them.

This chain connects TRBV28 to TRBJ2-1; 13 nucleotides align to TRBD2. V lost 5 bases, J lost 7 bases, and 2 bases stayed unmatched. In germline, CDR1 is MDHEN, CDR2 SYDVKM. This CDR3 spans 14 amino acids. CDR3 residues: CASSLGLAGNEQFF. The CDR3 DNA follows: TGTGCCAGCAGTCTGGGACTAGCGGGAAATGAGCAGTTCTTC.

V usage is TRBV4-2 and J usage is TRBJ2-3; 7 nucleotides line up with TRBD1. Germline CDR1 is LGHNA and CDR2 is YNFKEQ. This CDR3 spans 15 amino acids. V lost 1 base and J lost 2; bases outside the gene matches: 3. Here the CDR3 reads CASSQGGQSTDTQYF. DNA for the CDR3: TGTGCCAGCAGCCAAGGGGGACAGTCCACAGATACGCAGTATTTT.

This sequence joins TRBV6-5 and TRBJ2-2; TRBD2 matches at 8 bases. The CDR3 totals 16 residues. Trimming cost V 0 bases and J 1 base; bases outside gene matches: 1. CDR1 and CDR2 (germline): MNHEY, SVGAGI. CDR3 nucleotides: TGTGCCAGCAGTTACTCGGCGGGGGGGAACACCGGGGAGCTGTTTTTT. As protein: CASSYSAGGNTGELFF.

The rearrangement links TRBV28 to TRBJ2-1, with D hard to call. The CDR3 is made up of 11 amino acids. With 2 bases removed from V and 9 bases from J, the gap between germline ends came to 5 bases. Germline loops: CDR1 MDHEN, CDR2 SYDVKM. The CDR3 reads CASSLASEQFF. CDR3 in DNA: TGTGCCAGCAGTTTAGCCTCTGAGCAGTTCTTC.

The chain joins TRBV27 to TRBJ2-7; 9 nucleotides match TRBD1. The length of the CDR3 is 16 residues. The trim removed 8 bases at V and 5 bases at J, leaving 16 bases unmatched. CDR1 and CDR2 (germline): MNHEY, SMNVEV (reference sequence). CDR3 loop: CASFPAIGTGTHEQYF. The CDR3, as DNA: TGTGCCAGCTTCCCGGCGATCGGGACAGGGACTCACGAGCAGTACTTC.

This chain links TRBV2 with TRBJ2-1; D unresolved. The germline V gene has CDR1 SNHLY and CDR2 FYNNEI. The length of the CDR3 is 13 residues. V dropped 10 bases and J dropped 5 bases, with 15 bases sitting between them. CDR3 protein: CATTTDKNNEQFF. The DNA for the CDR3 is TGTGCCACAACGACGGATAAAAACAATGAGCAGTTCTTC.

On this clone: The sample carries other DNA sequences with the same CDR3. J is TRBJ2-1 and V is TRBV5-4; D not resolved. The length of the CDR3 is 12 residues. The germline CDR1 and CDR2 sequences are SGHNT and YYREEE (reference sequence). The ends were cut back, 0 bases at V and 9 bases at J, with 7 bases in the middle. The CDR3 region has the DNA TGTGCCAGCAGCTTGGACTCCAGTGAGCAGTTCTTC. It codes for CASSLDSSEQFF.

The CDR3 spells CASSPQWGAKAGELFF. In nucleotides, the CDR3 is TGTGCCAGCTCACCACAGTGGGGGGCGAAGGCCGGGGAGCTGTTTTTT. V and J are TRBV18 and TRBJ2-2; possibly TRBD1 or TRBD2 for D (6 bases each). Germline V CDR1 and CDR2: KGHSH, LQKENI. Trimming stripped 1 base from V and 6 bases from J, with 15 bases between. CDR3 length equals 16 residues.

This clone was seen just once. The V call is TRBV9, the J call TRBJ2-2; D gene ambiguous. The CDR3 runs 12 residues. Germline assignment: CDR1 SGDLS and CDR2 YYNGEE. Trimming left V 0 bases short and J 8 bases short, with 5 bases between. The CDR3 DNA sequence: TGTGCCAGCAGCGTAGTCGGGGGGGAGCTGTTTTTT. Translating it yields CASSVVGGELFF.

The rearrangement uses TRBV5-1 and TRBJ1-1; D unresolved. This CDR3 is 13 amino acids long. Germline lookup yields CDR1 SGHRS and CDR2 YFSETQ. V was trimmed by 5 bases and J by 4 bases, leaving 12 bases between them. This CDR3 is CASSIWVGTEAFF. Written as DNA, the CDR3 is TGCGCCAGCAGTATATGGGTCGGCACTGAAGCTTTCTTT. The whole variable domain, filled in from reference TRBV5-1 and TRBJ1-1, reads KAGVTQTPRYLIKTRGQQVTLSCSPISGHRSVSWYQQTPGQGLQFLFEYFSETQRNKGNFPGRFSGRQFSNSRSEMNVSTLELGDSALYLCASSIWVGTEAFFGQGTRLTVV.

This chain joins TRBV7-3 and TRBJ1-1; TRBD1 might be the D (5 bases). Per the germline V gene, CDR1 is SGHTA and CDR2 is FQGTGA. Trimming pared 2 bases from V and 4 bases from J, leaving 11 bases between. The CDR3 has 14 amino acids. The CDR3 here is CASSLSHGGTEAFF. CDR3 nucleotides: TGTGCCAGCAGCTTATCGCATGGGGGCACTGAAGCTTTCTTT. The full variable domain, in which reference TRBV7-3 and TRBJ1-1 provide the parts outside the CDR3, is GAGVSQTPSNKVTEKGKYVELRCDPISGHTALYWYRQSLGQGPEFLIYFQGTGAADDSGLPNDRFFAVRPEGSVSTLKIQRTERGDSAVYLCASSLSHGGTEAFFGQGTRLTVV.

V and J are TRBV5-1 and TRBJ1-1; the D is unclear. Germline V gene lookup returns CDR1 SGHRS and CDR2 YFSETQ. V lost 0 bases to trimming and J lost 2 bases, with 8 bases between them. The CDR3 totals 14 residues. The DNA of the CDR3 is TGCGCCAGCAGCTTGGAGACCAGTAACACTGAAGCTTTCTTT. Protein: CASSLETSNTEAFF.

The chain carries TRBV13 and TRBJ1-2, with D perhaps TRBD1 (5 bases). Trimming shortened V by 0 bases and J by 7 bases, and 18 bases separated the two germline ends. Germline V CDR1 and CDR2: PRHDT, FYEKMQ (reference sequence). The CDR3 is made up of 16 amino acids. CDR3 DNA sequence: TGTGCCAGCAGCTTAGGCCTAAAGCCGAGGGGCGGTGGCTACACCTTC. Translation gives CASSLGLKPRGGGYTF.

This clone turned up a few times. The gene calls are TRBV19 and TRBJ1-2; 8 positions agree with TRBD1. With V trimmed by 5 bases and J by 2 bases, 7 bases remained unmatched. The CDR3 is 15 amino acids. CDR1 and CDR2 from the germline V gene are LNHDA and SQIVND (reference sequence). CDR3 nucleotide sequence: TGTGCCAGTAGTCCCGGGACAGGTTCCAACTATGGCTACACCTTC. Translated, it gives CASSPGTGSNYGYTF.

This chain connects TRBV6-5 to TRBJ2-7; a weak D match, TRBD1 (5 bases). The length of the CDR3 is 15 residues. V was trimmed by 2 bases and J by 0 bases, leaving 11 bases between them. The V gene's germline CDR1 is MNHEY and CDR2 SVGAGI. The CDR3 DNA reads as TGTGCCAGCAGTTACAACGGACAAGCCTCCTACGAGCAGTACTTC. Its protein product is CASSYNGQASYEQYF.

Regarding this clone: Mismatch with germline at one junction end may stem from a read error. The sample has other DNA sequences that encode this CDR3 too. The J gene is TRBJ2-2, the V gene TRBV5-1; no definite D call. Germline V gene sequence: CDR1 SGHRS, CDR2 YFSETQ. CDR3 length: 14 residues. The CDR3 spells CASRLAGNTGELFF. Written as DNA, the CDR3 is TGCGCCAGCAGATTGGCAGGGAACACCGGGGAGCTGTTTTTT.

This clone has more than one count but fewer than ten. V and J are TRBV2 and TRBJ2-2, with 14 bases aligning to TRBD2. The trim removed 6 bases at V and 6 bases at J, leaving 0 bases unmatched. Germline assignment: CDR1 SNHLY and CDR2 FYNNEI. The CDR3 totals 14 residues. In DNA form, the CDR3 reads TGTGCCAGCAGGACTAGCGGGAGGGCCGGGGAGCTGTTTTTT. Its translation: CASRTSGRAGELFF.

This chain connects TRBV7-3 to TRBJ2-3, with TRBD2 as a possible D gene (5 bases). Trimming removed 3 bases at V and 4 bases at J, with 8 bases between. The CDR3 is 13 amino acids. CDR1 is SGHTA, CDR2 FQGTGA, per germline. CDR3 bases: TGTGCCAGCAGCTTTCCCGGGGCAGATACGCAGTATTTT. This translates into CASSFPGADTQYF.

This clone was seen just once. A far larger clone is just one base off, so this is likely a read error. In the same sample, other DNA sequences code for this CDR3. The chain is built from TRBV6-6 and TRBJ2-5; D possibly corresponds to TRBD2 (6 bases). From germline, CDR1 is MNHNY and CDR2 SVGAGI (reference sequence). There are 13 residues in the CDR3. The CDR3 region has the DNA TGCGCCAGCAGTTACGGGGGACAAGAGACCCAGTACTTC. It is translated as CASSYGGQETQYF.

The rearrangement uses TRBV9 and TRBJ1-1, with 7 bases that match TRBD1. V was pared by 4 bases and J by 4 bases, with 13 bases of the junction left unmatched. In germline, CDR1 is SGDLS, CDR2 YYNGEE. The CDR3 extends over 16 amino acids. CDR3 amino acids: CASSLGGGGWSTEAFF. The DNA of the CDR3 is TGTGCCAGCAGCCTCGGGGGAGGGGGCTGGAGCACTGAAGCTTTCTTT.

This rearrangement joins TRBV7-3 to TRBJ2-7; tentative D call: TRBD2 (6 bases). This CDR3 is 14 amino acids long. Germline lookup yields CDR1 SGHTA and CDR2 FQGTGA. Between the trimmed V and J ends, which lost 1 base and 5 bases, there was a span of 12 bases. The CDR3 loop reads CASSLMRDGNEQYF. Written as DNA, the CDR3 is TGTGCCAGCAGCTTAATGCGGGATGGTAACGAGCAGTACTTC.

The chain has TRBV27 and TRBJ2-7, with 8 nucleotides matching TRBD1. There are 16 residues in the CDR3. V shed 0 bases, J shed 2 bases, and the junction held 6 bases outside the gene matches. The germline gives CDR1 MNHEY, CDR2 SMNVEV (reference sequence). CDR3 amino acids: CASSLSRDRLTYEQYF. CDR3 DNA: TGTGCCAGCAGTTTATCCCGGGACAGGCTAACCTACGAGCAGTACTTC.

The rearrangement links TRBV29-1 to TRBJ2-7; 9 bases are shared with TRBD1. The CDR3 is 13 residues long. CDR1 is SQVTM, CDR2 ANQGSEA, per germline. J was trimmed by 2 bases and V by 7 bases; bases with no gene match: 6. The CDR3 spells CSALDRGAYEQYF. The CDR3 coding sequence is TGCAGCGCTCTGGACAGGGGAGCCTACGAGCAGTACTTC.

This clone was found once. This sequence joins TRBV7-8 and TRBJ2-3; TRBD1 agrees at 7 bases. V shed 4 bases and J 4 bases; nucleotides not matched to a gene: 5. This CDR3 spans 14 amino acids. Germline CDR1 SGHVS, CDR2 FQNEAQ. The CDR3 reads CASSSGDSSDTQYF. The DNA for the CDR3 is TGTGCCAGCAGCTCAGGGGACAGTTCAGATACGCAGTATTTT.

The chain couples TRBV18 to TRBJ2-3, with D hard to call. Germline assignment: CDR1 KGHSH and CDR2 LQKENI. The CDR3 has 14 amino acids. V shed 2 bases and J shed 2 bases, with 8 bases lying between them. This CDR3 reads CASSPDASTDTQYF. In DNA form, the CDR3 reads TGTGCCAGCTCACCAGACGCATCCACAGATACGCAGTATTTT.

The gene calls are TRBV6-1 and TRBJ2-7; possibly TRBD1 for D (6 bases). V was pared by 7 bases and J by 3 bases, with 19 bases between. The CDR3 is made up of 15 amino acids. CDR1 and CDR2 from the germline V gene are MNHNS and SASEGT. In nucleotides, the CDR3 is TGTGCCAGCAAACCCCCAAGGGGACACTACTACGAGCAGTACTTC. Translated: CASKPPRGHYYEQYF.

The V and J genes are TRBV5-4 and TRBJ2-5; D gene unclear. Deletions cut 3 bases from V and 2 bases from J, with 8 bases between. The CDR3 loop spans 13 amino acids. Germline assignment: CDR1 SGHNT and CDR2 YYREEE (reference sequence). The CDR3 DNA is TGTGCCAGCAGCTCATGGAGTCAAGAGACCCAGTACTTC. Translated, it gives CASSSWSQETQYF. Looking up the rest from reference TRBV5-4 and TRBJ2-5 gives the full variable domain: ETGVTQSPTHLIKTRGQQVTLRCSSQSGHNTVSWYQQALGQGPQFIFQYYREEENGRGNFPPRFSGLQFPNYSSELNVNALELDDSALYLCASSSWSQETQYFGPGTRLLVL.